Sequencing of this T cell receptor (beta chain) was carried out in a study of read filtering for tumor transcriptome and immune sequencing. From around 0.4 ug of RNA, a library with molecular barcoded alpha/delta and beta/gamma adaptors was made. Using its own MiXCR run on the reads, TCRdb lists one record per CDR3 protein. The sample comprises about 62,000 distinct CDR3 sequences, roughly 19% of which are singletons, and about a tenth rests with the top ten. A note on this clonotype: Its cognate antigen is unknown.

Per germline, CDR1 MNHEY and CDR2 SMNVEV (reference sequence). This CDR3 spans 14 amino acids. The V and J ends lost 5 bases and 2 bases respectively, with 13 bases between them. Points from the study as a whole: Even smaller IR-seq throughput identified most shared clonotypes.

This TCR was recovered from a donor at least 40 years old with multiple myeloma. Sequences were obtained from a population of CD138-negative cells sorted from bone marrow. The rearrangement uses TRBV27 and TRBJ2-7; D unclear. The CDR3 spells CASSDLPRPYEQYF. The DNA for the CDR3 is TGTGCCAGCAGTGACCTCCCGAGGCCCTACGAGCAGTACTTC.